This TCR beta chain appears in the sequencing data of a study of cytomegalovirus exposure and HLA in healthy donors. In the study overall: Falling in the Caucasian-associated ancestry cluster were roughly 86% of around 370 genotyped donors. Study conclusions and caveats: A reported reduction in N-insertions relative to the roughly 700-donor mean was seen in an Asian-associated ancestry cluster in a later analysis. Earlier results showed most TCR beta V segments being productive about 87% or about 30% of the time.

In its sample, this clone was seen a few times. The antigen remains unidentified. The CDR3 covers 15 residues. Looked up from germline, CDR1 is KGHSH and CDR2 is LQKENI. The V end was cut by 4 bases, the J end by 1 base, with 11 bases between. PCR was performed using 60 Vbeta and 13 Jbeta primers. The table came from immunoSEQ multiplex PCR; TCRdb's copy has only in-frame clones and leaves some out. The repertoire holds hundreds of thousands of clones, over 80% seen once, with around 6% in the top ten. Sequencing was done on a sample of PBMCs. The receptor's source is a man aged 40-55 years in good health and CMV-seropositive. The chain has TRBV18 and TRBJ1-5; tentative D call: TRBD1 (6 bases). CDR3 sequence (DNA): TGTGCCAGCTCACGTGGACAGAGAAGCAATCAGCCCCAGCATTTT. Amino acid sequence: CASSRGQRSNQPQHF.